The source of this T cell receptor beta chain is a study of shared clonotypes between healthy human individuals. Sorted-subset replicate PCRs used 200 to 250 ng DNA, approximately 33,000 T cell genomes. TCRdb's table, derived via immunoSEQ multiplex PCR, lists solely in-frame clones and lacks some. In the table there are about 2.3 million clones, 85% to 95% of which are singletons. The V gene's germline CDR1 is SGHTA and CDR2 FQGNSA. This CDR3 has 14 residues. Trimming removed 2 bases from V and 8 bases from J, with 12 bases in between. CD4+ cells yielded CD45RA+ naive and CD45RA-negative memory subsets.

The TCR sequence derives from a man between 18 and 29 years old in good health. Some clones in this sample may be carry-over from other donors' samples. The sample was naive CD4+ T cells from PBMCs. Subset noted: CD45RA+ positively selected. The chain combines TRBV7-2 with TRBJ1-4, with D unresolved. The CDR3 sequence: CASSLFRHGEKLFF. The CDR3 coding sequence is TGTGCCAGCAGCTTATTCCGGCATGGGGAAAAACTGTTTTTT.